This T cell receptor beta chain was identified in a study of radiation and T cells in renal cell carcinoma. The time point: blood 2 weeks post-SBRT. The treatment denotes: 15 Gy SBRT to primary tumor, nephrectomy 4 weeks later. Method: immunoSEQ multiplex PCR; TCRdb's copy keeps in-frame clones and lacks some. The profile covers some 150,000 clones, with around 90% appearing a single time and over 10% taken by the ten largest. The V gene's germline CDR1 is LNHDA and CDR2 SQIVND (reference sequence). V lost 7 bases and J lost 7; bases outside the gene matches: 5. The CDR3 totals 14 residues. The sample was blood, taken from a patient whose treatment included radiotherapy and nephrectomy. V and J are TRBV19 and TRBJ1-4; 11 positions match TRBD1. The TCR originated in a woman aged 45-65 years with renal cell carcinoma. The CDR3 region has the DNA TGTGCCAGTACCCAGGACAGGGGGCTTGAAAAACTGTTTTTT. Encoded protein: CASTQDRGLEKLFF.